This TCR beta chain was identified during a study of glioma-infiltrating T cells. This clonotype was found many times. Germline values: CDR1 LGHNA, CDR2 YNFKEQ. The CDR3 covers 13 residues. Trimming removed 1 base from V and 5 bases from J, with 6 bases in between. Amplification of TCR alpha and beta CDR3 regions from RNA used iRepertoire nested multiplex PCR. MiXCR was run by TCRdb on the multiplex PCR reads, yielding one entry per CDR3 protein. The table has approximately 110,000 distinct CDR3 sequences, roughly 23% seen once. The TCR sequence derives from a human donor with low-grade glioma or glioblastoma, undergoing nonglioma brain surgery, or in good health (not recorded which). The chain is built from TRBV4-2 and TRBJ1-5; D not certain. The sequenced sample consisted of glioma tissue, nonneoplastic brain tissue, or PBMCs (not recorded which). The CDR3 DNA is TGTGCCAGCAGCCAAGTGAACGATCAGCCCCAGCATTTT. Its protein is CASSQVNDQPQHF.